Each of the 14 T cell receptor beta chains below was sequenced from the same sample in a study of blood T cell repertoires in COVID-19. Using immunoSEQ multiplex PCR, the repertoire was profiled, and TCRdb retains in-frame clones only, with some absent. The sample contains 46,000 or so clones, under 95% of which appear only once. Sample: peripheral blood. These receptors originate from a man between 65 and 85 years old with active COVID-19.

The CDR3 DNA reads TGTGCCAGCTCACCAATAGCGAACTACGAGCAGTACTTC. This encodes CASSPIANYEQYF. V is TRBV18 and J is TRBJ2-7; tentatively, D is TRBD2 (5 bases). Looked up from germline, CDR1 is KGHSH and CDR2 is LQKENI. This CDR3 spans 13 amino acids. V was pared by 2 bases and J by 3 bases, with 8 bases between.

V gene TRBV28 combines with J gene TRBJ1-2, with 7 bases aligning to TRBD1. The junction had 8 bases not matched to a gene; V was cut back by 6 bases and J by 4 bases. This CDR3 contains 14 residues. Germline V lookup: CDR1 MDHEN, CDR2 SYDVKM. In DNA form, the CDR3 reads TGTGCCAGCAGGCCGGGACAGCTACTCTATGGCTACACCTTC. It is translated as CASRPGQLLYGYTF.

CDR3 region: CASSLSESGANVLTF. In nucleotides, the CDR3 is TGTGCCAGCAGTTTAAGCGAATCTGGGGCCAACGTCCTGACTTTC. V is TRBV28 and J is TRBJ2-6, with D hard to call. Germline CDR1 is MDHEN and CDR2 is SYDVKM. The V gene lost 2 bases and the J gene lost 1 base, with 6 bases spanning the gap. The CDR3 spans 15 residues.

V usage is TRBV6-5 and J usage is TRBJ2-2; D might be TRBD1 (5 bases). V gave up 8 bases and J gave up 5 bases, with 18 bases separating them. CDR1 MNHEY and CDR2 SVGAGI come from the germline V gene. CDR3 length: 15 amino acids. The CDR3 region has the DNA TGTGCCAGCTCCGCCGGAAGGGGCTATACCGGGGAGCTGTTTTTT. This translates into CASSAGRGYTGELFF.

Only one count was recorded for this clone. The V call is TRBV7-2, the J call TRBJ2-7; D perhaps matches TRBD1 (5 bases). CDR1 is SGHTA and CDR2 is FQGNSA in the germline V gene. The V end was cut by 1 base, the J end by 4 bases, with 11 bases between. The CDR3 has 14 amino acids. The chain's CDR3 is CASSLVSGKYEQYF. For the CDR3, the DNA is TGTGCCAGCAGCTTAGTTTCAGGGAAGTACGAGCAGTACTTC.

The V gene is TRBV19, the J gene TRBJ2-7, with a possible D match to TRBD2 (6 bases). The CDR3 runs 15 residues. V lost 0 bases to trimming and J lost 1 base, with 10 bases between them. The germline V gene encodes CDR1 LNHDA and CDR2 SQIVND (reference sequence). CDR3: CASSIDIGLSYEQYF. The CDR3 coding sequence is TGTGCCAGTAGTATAGATATAGGACTATCCTACGAGCAGTACTTC. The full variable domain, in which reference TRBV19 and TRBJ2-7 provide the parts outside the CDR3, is DGGITQSPKYLFRKEGQNVTLSCEQNLNHDAMYWYRQDPGQGLRLIYYSQIVNDFQKGDIAEGYSVSREKKESFPLTVTSAQKNPTAFYLCASSIDIGLSYEQYFGPGTRLTVT.

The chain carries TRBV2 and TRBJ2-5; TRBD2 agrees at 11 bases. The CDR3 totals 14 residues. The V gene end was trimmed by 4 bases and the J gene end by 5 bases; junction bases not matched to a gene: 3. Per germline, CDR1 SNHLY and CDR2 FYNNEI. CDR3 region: CASSGLAGYETQYF. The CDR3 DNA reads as TGTGCCAGCAGTGGACTAGCGGGGTATGAGACCCAGTACTTC.

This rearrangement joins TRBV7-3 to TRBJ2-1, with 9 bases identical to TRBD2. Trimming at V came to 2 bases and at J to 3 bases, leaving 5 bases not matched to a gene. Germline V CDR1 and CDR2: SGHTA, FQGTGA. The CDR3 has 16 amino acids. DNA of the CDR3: TGTGCCAGCAGCTTATCACTAGCGGGCCTCTACAATGAGCAGTTCTTC. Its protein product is CASSLSLAGLYNEQFF. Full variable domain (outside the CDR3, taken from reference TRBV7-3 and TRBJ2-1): GAGVSQTPSNKVTEKGKYVELRCDPISGHTALYWYRQSLGQGPEFLIYFQGTGAADDSGLPNDRFFAVRPEGSVSTLKIQRTERGDSAVYLCASSLSLAGLYNEQFFGPGTRLTVL.

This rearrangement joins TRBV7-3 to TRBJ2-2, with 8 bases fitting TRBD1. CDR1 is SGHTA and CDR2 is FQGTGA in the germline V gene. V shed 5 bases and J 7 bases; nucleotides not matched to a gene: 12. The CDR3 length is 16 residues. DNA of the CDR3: TGTGCCAGCAGCCCGCGGCCCAGGGGGCAGGGCGGGGAGCTGTTTTTT. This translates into CASSPRPRGQGGELFF.

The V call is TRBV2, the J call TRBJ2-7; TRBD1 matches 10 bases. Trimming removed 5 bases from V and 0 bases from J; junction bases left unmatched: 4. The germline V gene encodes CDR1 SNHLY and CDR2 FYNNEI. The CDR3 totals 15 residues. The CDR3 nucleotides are TGTGCCAGCAGTCGGACAGGGGGTTTCTCCTACGAGCAGTACTTC. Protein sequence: CASSRTGGFSYEQYF.

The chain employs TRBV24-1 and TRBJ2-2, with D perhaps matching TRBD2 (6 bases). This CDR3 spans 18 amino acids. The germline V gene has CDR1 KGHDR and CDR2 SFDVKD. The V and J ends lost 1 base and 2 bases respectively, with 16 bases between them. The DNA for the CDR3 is TGTGCCACCAGTGATTTTTACCGGACGGGAGAAAACACCGGGGAGCTGTTTTTT. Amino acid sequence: CATSDFYRTGENTGELFF.

The chain's CDR3 is CASSQQIRTGDYNEQFF. The DNA for the CDR3 is TGCGCCAGCAGCCAACAGATTAGGACAGGGGACTACAATGAGCAGTTCTTC. This chain joins TRBV4-1 and TRBJ2-1; 9 bases line up with TRBD1. CDR1 is MGHRA and CDR2 is YSYEKL in the germline V gene. This CDR3 is built from 17 residues. V was pared by 2 bases and J by 3 bases, with 8 bases of the junction left unmatched.

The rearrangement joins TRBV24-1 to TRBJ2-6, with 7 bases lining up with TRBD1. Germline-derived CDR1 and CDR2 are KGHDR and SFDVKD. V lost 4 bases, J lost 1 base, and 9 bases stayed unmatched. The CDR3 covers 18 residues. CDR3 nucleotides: TGTGCCACCAGTGAAACACTAAGACAGGGTTCTGGGGCCAACGTCCTGACTTTC. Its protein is CATSETLRQGSGANVLTF.

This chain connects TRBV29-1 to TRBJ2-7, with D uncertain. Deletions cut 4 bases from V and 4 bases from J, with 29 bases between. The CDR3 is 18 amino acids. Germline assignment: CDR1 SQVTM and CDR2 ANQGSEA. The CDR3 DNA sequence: TGCAGCGTTGTTAAGATTCTTGAGGCCCCCATGGTCTTTTACGAGCAGTACTTC. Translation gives CSVVKILEAPMVFYEQYF.